The 24 T cell receptor beta chains listed next were all sequenced from one sample in a study of T-cell reconstitution after alpha-beta-depleted transplantation in children. Library preparation (for TCRbeta) was performed with unique molecular identifiers. MiXCR was run by TCRdb on the PCR reads, yielding one entry per CDR3 protein. The data hold about 260,000 distinct CDR3 sequences, with roughly 8% observed a single time. Sequencing was performed on PBMCs, mostly from graft donor cells, taken 180 days after TCRalphabeta/CD19-depleted stem cell transplant. Receptors were obtained from a male patient younger than 18 who had a stem cell transplant for acute lymphoblastic leukemia, so the T cells may come from the graft donor.

This clonotype was detected many times. The chain links TRBV5-1 to TRBJ2-5, with D possibly matching TRBD1 (6 bases). Germline V lookup: CDR1 SGHRS, CDR2 YFSETQ. Trimming removed 0 bases from V and 4 bases from J, with 16 bases in between. The CDR3 spans 16 residues. CDR3 bases: TGCGCCAGCAGCTTGGATGGGACGGCAGGGGTAGAGACCCAGTACTTC. It specifies CASSLDGTAGVETQYF. The full variable domain, rest sourced from reference TRBV5-1 and TRBJ2-5, is KAGVTQTPRYLIKTRGQQVTLSCSPISGHRSVSWYQQTPGQGLQFLFEYFSETQRNKGNFPGRFSGRQFSNSRSEMNVSTLELGDSALYLCASSLDGTAGVETQYFGPGTRLLVL.

This clonotype was counted between two and nine times. This chain uses TRBV7-6 with TRBJ2-4, with a tentative D call TRBD2 (5 bases). The germline CDR1 and CDR2 sequences are SGHVS and FNYEAQ. The CDR3 extends over 19 amino acids. Trimming stripped 2 bases from V and 1 base from J, with 21 bases between. The CDR3 spells CASSLRCEGSGFAKNIQYF. The CDR3 DNA reads as TGTGCCAGCAGCTTAAGGTGTGAGGGTTCTGGGTTCGCCAAAAACATTCAGTACTTC. The whole variable domain, remainder taken from reference TRBV7-6 and TRBJ2-4, is GAGVSQSPRYKVTKRGQDVALRCDPISGHVSLYWYRQALGQGPEFLTYFNYEAQQDKSGLPNDRFSAERPEGSISTLTIQRTEQRDSAMYRCASSLRCEGSGFAKNIQYFGAGTRLSVL.

This clonotype was seen ten or more times. The genes are TRBV7-9 and TRBJ2-5, with D uncertain. The CDR3 contains 15 residues. Trimming cost V 7 bases and J 1 base, with 16 bases left between them. Germline assignment: CDR1 SEHNR and CDR2 FQNEAQ (reference sequence). CDR3 in DNA: TGTGCCAGCACAATCACCCCGGGCGTCCAAGAGACCCAGTACTTC. It translates to CASTITPGVQETQYF. Filled out from reference TRBV7-9 and TRBJ2-5, the complete variable domain reads DTGVSQNPRHKITKRGQNVTFRCDPISEHNRLYWYRQTLGQGPEFLTYFQNEAQLEKSRLLSDRFSAERPKGSFSTLEIQRTEQGDSAMYLCASTITPGVQETQYFGPGTRLLVL.

In its sample, this clonotype was seen many times. The V gene is TRBV10-1, the J gene TRBJ2-3; possibly TRBD2 for D (5 bases). The CDR3 is 13 amino acids. Germline V gene lookup returns CDR1 WNHNN and CDR2 SYGVQD (reference sequence). Trimming cost V 0 bases and J 6 bases, with 7 bases left between them. Written as DNA, the CDR3 is TGCGCCAGCAGTGAGTCTGGCGGGGATACGCAGTATTTT. Its protein is CASSESGGDTQYF.

This clonotype was detected ten times or more. This CDR3 reads CSAIWGTGGNQPQHF. The CDR3 region has the DNA TGCAGTGCTATCTGGGGGACAGGGGGCAATCAGCCCCAGCATTTT. V usage is TRBV20-1 and J usage is TRBJ1-5; TRBD1 aligns across 10 bases. The length of the CDR3 is 15 residues. The germline V gene has CDR1 DFQATT and CDR2 SNEGSKA (reference sequence). J gave up 2 bases and V 4 bases, and 5 bases lay outside the gene matches.

The sample holds many counts of this clonotype. This rearrangement joins TRBV9 to TRBJ2-1; maybe TRBD1 (5 bases). Trimming shortened V by 3 bases and J by 6 bases, and 16 bases separated the two germline ends. Germline V CDR1 and CDR2: SGDLS, YYNGEE. This CDR3 is built from 15 residues. CDR3 sequence reads: CASSGGRGELNEQFF. The CDR3 coding sequence is TGTGCCAGCAGCGGAGGTAGGGGCGAACTCAATGAGCAGTTCTTC.

This clonotype appeared many times. The chain couples TRBV4-2 to TRBJ1-5; D ambiguous. The CDR3 runs 15 residues. Germline V CDR1 and CDR2: LGHNA, YNFKEQ. V was pared by 0 bases and J by 1 base, with 7 bases between. The CDR3: CASSQELLSNQPQHF. CDR3 nucleotide sequence: TGTGCCAGCAGCCAAGAGTTACTGAGCAATCAGCCCCAGCATTTT.

Details on this clonotype: It may be a read error: a sequence one base away is much more abundant. The chain couples TRBV28 to TRBJ1-4, with D unresolved. Germline CDR1 and CDR2: MDHEN and SYDVKM. The CDR3 has 21 residues. V was cut by 0 bases and J by 0 bases, with 23 bases left in between. The CDR3 reads CASSLCEGRSEQLTTNEKLFF. The CDR3 nucleotides read TGTGCCAGCAGTTTATGCGAAGGGCGCAGCGAACAGCTAACAACTAATGAAAAACTGTTTTTT.

On this clonotype: One base away lies a much larger clone, so this may be a sequencing read error. The chain recombines TRBV20-1 with TRBJ2-7, with D possibly being TRBD1 or TRBD2 (5 bases each). Germline CDR1 and CDR2: DFQATT and SNEGSKA (reference sequence). This CDR3 spans 15 amino acids. CDR3 in amino acids: CSASLRQLGTYDQYF. CDR3 DNA sequence: TGCAGTGCTTCCTTAAGACAGCTCGGGACCTACGACCAGTACTTC.

This clonotype was recorded at least ten times. The DNA for the CDR3 is TGCAGTGCAACCCAGGATGGGGGGCGGGGACAGCCCCAGCATTTT. Translation gives CSATQDGGRGQPQHF. The J gene is TRBJ1-5, the V gene TRBV20-1; D may be TRBD1 (6 bases). V was cut by 6 bases and J by 7 bases, with 22 bases left in between. Germline values: CDR1 DFQATT, CDR2 SNEGSKA (reference sequence). The CDR3 has 15 residues.

This clonotype was picked up many times. The chain uses TRBV5-1 and TRBJ1-4, with TRBD1 matching over 7 bases. The V gene end was trimmed by 4 bases and the J gene end by 5 bases; junction bases not matched to a gene: 5. The CDR3 loop spans 14 amino acids. Germline assignment: CDR1 SGHRS and CDR2 YFSETQ. CDR3 protein: CASSDGTVNEKLFF. Written as DNA, the CDR3 is TGCGCCAGCAGCGATGGGACAGTGAATGAAAAACTGTTTTTT.

The chain employs TRBV2 and TRBJ2-1; a possible D gene is TRBD2 (5 bases). CDR3 length: 15 residues. Germline CDR1 is SNHLY and CDR2 is FYNNEI. Deletions cut 6 bases from V and 0 bases from J, with 12 bases between. CDR3 loop: CASRGLEGSYNEQFF. The CDR3 bases are TGTGCCAGCAGGGGTCTTGAGGGCTCCTACAATGAGCAGTTCTTC.

This clonotype was seen many times. Germline is not matched at one junction end, which may reflect a read error. The chain recombines TRBV29-1 with TRBJ1-1; D not certain. This CDR3 has 15 amino acids. Germline V gives CDR1 SQVTM, CDR2 ANQGSEA. CDR3 in DNA: TGCAGCGTGGAAGCAGGCGGTTGGGTGAACACTGAAGCTTTCTTT. Protein: CSVEAGGWVNTEAFF.

This clonotype was observed many times. The genes are TRBV20-1 and TRBJ2-4, with a weak D call TRBD2 (5 bases). Trimming cost V 4 bases and J 4 bases, with 5 bases left between them. The CDR3 has 11 amino acids. Germline values: CDR1 DFQATT, CDR2 SNEGSKA (reference sequence). CDR3 loop: CSATGKNIQYF. CDR3 DNA: TGCAGTGCTACGGGGAAAAACATTCAGTACTTC.

This clonotype was found many times. The chain employs TRBV11-1 and TRBJ1-3; D gene uncertain. The V gene lost 5 bases and the J gene lost 0 bases, with 11 bases spanning the gap. Germline CDR1 is SGHAT and CDR2 is FQDESV (reference sequence). The CDR3 contains 15 residues. CDR3 loop: CASSVRRGSGNTIYF. CDR3 DNA sequence: TGTGCCAGCAGCGTCCGCCGGGGCTCTGGAAACACCATATATTTT. Looking up the rest from reference TRBV11-1 and TRBJ1-3 gives the full variable domain: EAEVAQSPRYKITEKSQAVAFWCDPISGHATLYWYRQILGQGPELLVQFQDESVVDDSQLPKDRFSAERLKGVDSTLKIQPAELGDSAMYLCASSVRRGSGNTIYFGEGSWLTVV.

This clonotype was counted many times. This chain links TRBV29-1 with TRBJ2-2; TRBD2 matches 9 bases. The CDR3 is made up of 14 amino acids. Losses at the gene ends were 6 bases for V and 5 bases for J; bases not matched to a gene: 7. The germline V gene has CDR1 SQVTM and CDR2 ANQGSEA. The CDR3 nucleotides read TGCAGCGTCGTAGCGGGAGATCTTACCGGGGAGCTGTTTTTT. It codes for CSVVAGDLTGELFF.

This clonotype was seen many times. V and J are TRBV20-1 and TRBJ1-5, with TRBD1 matching 8 bases. Germline V gene lookup returns CDR1 DFQATT and CDR2 SNEGSKA (reference sequence). V trimming: 4 bases; J trimming: 2 bases; junction bases outside the gene matches: 10. This CDR3 spans 16 amino acids. CDR3 residues: CSATVTGEGGNQPQHF. The CDR3 nucleotides are TGCAGTGCTACCGTGACAGGGGAAGGAGGCAATCAGCCCCAGCATTTT.

This clonotype was recorded at least ten times. This chain connects TRBV29-1 to TRBJ1-1; D is ambiguous. Germline loops: CDR1 SQVTM, CDR2 ANQGSEA. V lost 2 bases, J lost 1 base, and 11 bases lay in between. This CDR3 has 14 amino acids. Here the CDR3 DNA reads TGCAGCGTTGAAACGGGGTTCTCGAACACTGAAGCTTTCTTT. As protein: CSVETGFSNTEAFF.

This clonotype was counted ten times or more. The chain is built from TRBV4-3 and TRBJ1-2, with TRBD1 as a possible D gene (5 bases). The length of the CDR3 is 17 residues. CDR1 and CDR2 (germline): LGHNA, YSLEER. V lost 4 bases and J lost 8, with 26 bases in between. The CDR3 is CASSLDLTDIYRGGYTF. Written as DNA, the CDR3 is TGCGCCAGCAGCCTCGATTTGACGGACATCTATCGGGGAGGCTACACCTTC.

This clonotype was seen at least ten times. The chain links TRBV28 to TRBJ2-2, with 8 positions matching TRBD1. Losses at the gene ends were 5 bases for V and 5 bases for J; bases not matched to a gene: 4. The CDR3 length is 14 residues. Germline V gives CDR1 MDHEN, CDR2 SYDVKM. The CDR3 spells CASSRQGRTGELFF. The CDR3 nucleotides are TGTGCCAGCAGTCGACAGGGGAGGACCGGGGAGCTGTTTTTT.

This clonotype occurred many times. The V and J genes are TRBV9 and TRBJ2-1; 11 bases map to TRBD2. The germline gives CDR1 SGDLS, CDR2 YYNGEE. The CDR3 has 17 residues. The trim removed 0 bases at V and 7 bases at J, leaving 9 bases unmatched. The CDR3 loop reads CASSVAPIAGGNNEQFF. The CDR3 DNA is TGTGCCAGCAGCGTAGCCCCGATAGCGGGAGGGAATAATGAGCAGTTCTTC.

This clonotype was counted at least ten times. V is TRBV7-6 and J is TRBJ2-7, with unresolved D. The CDR3 has 14 amino acids. V dropped 1 base and J dropped 0 bases, with 7 bases sitting between them. The V gene's germline CDR1 is SGHVS and CDR2 FNYEAQ. The chain's CDR3 is CASSLGRTSYEQYF. The CDR3 nucleotides are TGTGCCAGCAGCTTAGGACGGACCTCCTACGAGCAGTACTTC. Together with reference TRBV7-6 and TRBJ2-7, the CDR3 gives the full variable domain: GAGVSQSPRYKVTKRGQDVALRCDPISGHVSLYWYRQALGQGPEFLTYFNYEAQQDKSGLPNDRFSAERPEGSISTLTIQRTEQRDSAMYRCASSLGRTSYEQYFGPGTRLTVT.

This clonotype was counted ten times or more. The rearrangement links TRBV7-9 to TRBJ2-7; 7 bases are shared with TRBD1. V lost 2 bases, J lost 2 bases, and 9 bases stayed unmatched. Germline lookup yields CDR1 SEHNR and CDR2 FQNEAQ (reference sequence). This CDR3 has 16 amino acids. The CDR3 reads CASSLPSGTAAYEQYF. The CDR3 region has the DNA TGTGCCAGCAGCTTACCTTCCGGGACAGCCGCCTACGAGCAGTACTTC.

Many counts were recorded for this clonotype. The rearrangement uses TRBV20-1 and TRBJ2-7; D is perhaps TRBD1 (5 bases). The CDR3 runs to 13 residues. V was cut by 2 bases and J by 4 bases, with 12 bases left in between. Germline V gene sequence: CDR1 DFQATT, CDR2 SNEGSKA (reference sequence). In DNA, the CDR3 is TGCAGTGCTAGATCCCAAAGGGGATACGAGCAGTACTTC. Protein: CSARSQRGYEQYF.